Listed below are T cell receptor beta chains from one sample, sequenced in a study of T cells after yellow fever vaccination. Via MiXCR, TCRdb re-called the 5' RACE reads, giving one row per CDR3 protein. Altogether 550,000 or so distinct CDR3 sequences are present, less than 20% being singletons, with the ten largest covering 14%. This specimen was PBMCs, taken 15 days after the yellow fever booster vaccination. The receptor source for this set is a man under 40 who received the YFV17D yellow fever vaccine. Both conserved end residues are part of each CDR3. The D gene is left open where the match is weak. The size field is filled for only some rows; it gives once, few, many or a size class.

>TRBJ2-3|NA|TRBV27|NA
TGTGCCAGCAGTCCGGGGTGGGATACGCAGTATTTT
CASSPGWDTQYF
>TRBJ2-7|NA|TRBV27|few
TGTGCCAGCAGTTGCCGGGAGTGCTCCTACGAGCAGTACTTC
CASSCRECSYEQYF
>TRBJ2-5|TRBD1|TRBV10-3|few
TGTGCCATCCGGGGACAGGAAAGAGAGACCCAGTACTTC
CAIRGQERETQYF
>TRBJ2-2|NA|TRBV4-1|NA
TGCGCCAGCAGCCCTTTGGGCAGGGATAGGTCCGGGGAGCTGTTTTTT
CASSPLGRDRSGELFF
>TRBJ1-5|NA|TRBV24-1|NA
TGTGCCACCAGTGACCCATCCCGGGACAGCAATCAGCCCCAGCATTTT
CATSDPSRDSNQPQHF
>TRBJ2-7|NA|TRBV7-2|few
TGTGCCAGCAGCCTAGGGATCTCGGCCATCTACGAGCAGTACTTC
CASSLGISAIYEQYF
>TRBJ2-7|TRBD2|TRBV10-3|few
TGTGCCATCAGCCGGGGGAGCGGGAGGCGCGAGCAGTACTTC
CAISRGSGRREQYF
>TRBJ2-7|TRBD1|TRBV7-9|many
TGTGCCAGCAGCTCCCCGGGACAGGGGACGTACGAGCAGTACTTC
CASSSPGQGTYEQYF
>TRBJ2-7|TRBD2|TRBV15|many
TGTGCCACCAGCAGAGTGCGGGAGAGCTACGAGCAGTACTTC
CATSRVRESYEQYF
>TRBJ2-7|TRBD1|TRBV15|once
TGTGCCACCAGCAGAGAGACCGGGACAGGGGTCGGGGAGCAGTACTTC
CATSRETGTGVGEQYF
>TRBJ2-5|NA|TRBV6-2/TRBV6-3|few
TGTGCCAGCAGTTACTTGAGTATCCAAGAGACCCAGTACTTC
CASSYLSIQETQYF
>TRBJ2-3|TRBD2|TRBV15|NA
TGTGCCACCAGCCACCTAGCGGGGGTCACAGATACGCAGTATTTT
CATSHLAGVTDTQYF
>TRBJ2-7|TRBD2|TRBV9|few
TGTGCCAGCAGCGTAGCTAGCGGGAGGGTTAGCTCCTACGAGCAGTACTTC
CASSVASGRVSSYEQYF
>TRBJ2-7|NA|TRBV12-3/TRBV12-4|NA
TGTGCCAGCAGCACGGGACGGACCTACGAGCAGTACTTC
CASSTGRTYEQYF